This T cell receptor beta chain was identified during a study of shared clonotypes between healthy human individuals. Study-wide findings and caveats: Exclusively blood specimens were collected; tissue repertoires likely differ.

Germline assignment: CDR1 LNHDA and CDR2 SQIVND (reference sequence). Trimming cost V 10 bases and J 0 bases, with 25 bases left between them. This CDR3 has 18 residues. Concerning this clone itself: Its antigen is still unknown.

Original handling: ImmunoSEQ output held junction-only sequences without quality scores, so filtering differed. This table comes from immunoSEQ multiplex PCR, and its TCRdb copy is limited to in-frame clones, with some not included. That table furnishes V, J and clone size, whereas the DNA furnished D and trimming. Counted here are about 2 million clones, 85% to 95% occurring once; the ten biggest clones make up 0.1% to 0.15%. The receptor was derived from a man aged 18 to 29 in good health. The chain recombines TRBV19 with TRBJ1-5, with a weak D call TRBD1 (5 bases). The sample comprised naive CD4+ T cells sorted from blood. Documented subset: CD45RA+ positively selected. Here the CDR3 reads CATTQRTKTAYSNQPQHF. CDR3 in DNA: TGTGCCACCACCCAACGCACAAAGACAGCATATAGCAATCAGCCCCAGCATTTT.